This is a list of T cell receptor beta chains from one sample in a study of shared clonotypes between healthy human individuals. The repertoire was sequenced with immunoSEQ multiplex PCR; TCRdb's copy has only in-frame clones and lacks some. The repertoire consists of about 2.1 million clones, with roughly 91% occurring once and the leading ten covering about 1.8%. What was sequenced was naive CD8+ T cells from PBMCs. Receptors were obtained from a young man in good health. Some clones in this sample may be carry-over from other donors' samples. The CDR3 runs from the conserved cysteine through the conserved F or W. D genes are given only for firm matches. Size is stated for part of the rows, as once, few or many counts, or as a class when the clone is expanded.

CASSWGGPEQFF	TGCGCCAGCAGTTGGGGGGGACCTGAGCAGTTCTTC	TRBV5-1	NA	TRBJ2-1	TRBD2
CASIASTGRYGYTF	TGTGCCAGCATAGCTAGCACAGGGCGCTATGGCTACACCTTC	TRBV5-6	NA	TRBJ1-2	NA
CASSPSGAEGYTF	TGTGCCAGCAGTCCCTCAGGGGCCGAGGGCTACACCTTC	TRBV28	NA	TRBJ1-2	NA
CASSSYRGHGQFF	TGTGCCAGCAGCTCATACAGGGGGCATGGGCAGTTCTTC	TRBV11-1	NA	TRBJ2-1	TRBD1
CASSLWRESDTQYF	TGCGCCAGCAGCTTGTGGCGGGAGTCAGATACGCAGTATTTT	TRBV5-1	NA	TRBJ2-3	TRBD2
CASSFPLVGRSDTQYF	TGTGCCAGCAGCTTTCCACTAGTAGGGAGGTCAGATACGCAGTATTTT	TRBV7-9	NA	TRBJ2-3	NA
CASSFERYEQYF	TGTGCCAGCAGTTTTGAACGCTACGAGCAGTACTTC	TRBV28	NA	TRBJ2-7	NA
CASSLDPEETQYF	TGTGCCAGCAGCTTGGACCCCGAGGAGACCCAGTACTTC	TRBV5-5	once	TRBJ2-5	NA
CASSKDRGADTQYF	TGTGCCAGCAGTAAGGACAGGGGTGCAGATACGCAGTATTTT	TRBV27	NA	TRBJ2-3	TRBD1
CASSVGDRSQPQHF	TGTGCCAGCAGCGTAGGTGACAGAAGTCAGCCCCAGCATTTT	TRBV9	NA	TRBJ1-5	NA